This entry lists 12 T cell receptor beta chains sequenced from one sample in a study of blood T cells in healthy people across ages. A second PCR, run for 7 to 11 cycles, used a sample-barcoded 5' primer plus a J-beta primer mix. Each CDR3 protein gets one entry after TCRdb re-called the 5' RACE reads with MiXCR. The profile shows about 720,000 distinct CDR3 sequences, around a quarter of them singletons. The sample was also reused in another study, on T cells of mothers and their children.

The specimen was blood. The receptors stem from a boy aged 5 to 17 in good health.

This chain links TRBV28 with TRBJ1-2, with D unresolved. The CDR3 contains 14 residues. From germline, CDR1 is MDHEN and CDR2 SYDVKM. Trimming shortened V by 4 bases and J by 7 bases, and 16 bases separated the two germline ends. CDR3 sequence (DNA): TGTGCCAGCAGTTCCCTCGAGAGGAGGGTTGGCTACACCTTC. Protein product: CASSSLERRVGYTF.

CDR3 residues: CASSYPGGLSYEQYF. The CDR3 region has the DNA TGCGCCAGCAGTTATCCAGGGGGCCTTTCCTACGAGCAGTACTTC. The genes are TRBV10-2 and TRBJ2-7; 8 nucleotides align to TRBD1. The CDR3 has 15 amino acids. Germline values: CDR1 WSHSY, CDR2 SAAADI. V shed 5 bases, J shed 1 base, and the junction held 7 bases outside the gene matches.

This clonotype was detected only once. DNA of the CDR3: TGCAGCGTCGCCGGGACAGGGATTGTCGACGAGCAGTACTTC. Its translation is CSVAGTGIVDEQYF. The chain combines TRBV29-1 with TRBJ2-5; 9 bases match TRBD1. The DNA matches TRBJ2-7 better at its end, which makes the J call doubtful. Germline V gives CDR1 SQVTM, CDR2 ANQGSEA. The CDR3 length is 14 residues.

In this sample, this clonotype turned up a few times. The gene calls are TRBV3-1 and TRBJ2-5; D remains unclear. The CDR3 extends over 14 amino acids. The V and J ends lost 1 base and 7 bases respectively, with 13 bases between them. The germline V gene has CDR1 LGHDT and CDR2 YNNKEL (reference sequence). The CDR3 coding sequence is TGTGCCAGCAGCCAAGCGGCACCTTCCGGGACCCAGTACTTC. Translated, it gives CASSQAAPSGTQYF.

The CDR3 loop reads CATSDPGKNEQFF. CDR3 bases: TGTGCCACCAGTGACCCGGGGAAAAATGAGCAGTTCTTC. This chain links TRBV24-1 with TRBJ2-1; possibly TRBD2 for D (5 bases). Looked up from germline, CDR1 is KGHDR and CDR2 is SFDVKD. V lost 4 bases and J lost 7, with 10 bases in between. CDR3 length: 13 amino acids.

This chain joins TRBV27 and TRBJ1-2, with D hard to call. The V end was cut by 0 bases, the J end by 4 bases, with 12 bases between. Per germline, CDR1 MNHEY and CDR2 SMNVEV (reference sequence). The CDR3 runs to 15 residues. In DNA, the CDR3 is TGTGCCAGCAGTTTATCGTGGCAGCTCGGCTATGGCTACACCTTC. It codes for CASSLSWQLGYGYTF.

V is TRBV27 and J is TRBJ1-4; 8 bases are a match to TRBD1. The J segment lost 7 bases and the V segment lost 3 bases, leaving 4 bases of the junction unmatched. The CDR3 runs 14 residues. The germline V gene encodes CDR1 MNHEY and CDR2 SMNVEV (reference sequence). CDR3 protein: CASSFLGQAEKLFF. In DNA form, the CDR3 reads TGTGCCAGCAGTTTTTTGGGACAGGCTGAAAAACTGTTTTTT.

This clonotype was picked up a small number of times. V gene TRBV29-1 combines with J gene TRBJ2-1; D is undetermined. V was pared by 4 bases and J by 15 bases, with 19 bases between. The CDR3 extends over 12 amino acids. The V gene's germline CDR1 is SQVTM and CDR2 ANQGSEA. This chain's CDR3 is CSVVIRVGQTFF. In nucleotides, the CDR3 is TGCAGCGTTGTAATAAGAGTCGGGCAGACGTTCTTC.

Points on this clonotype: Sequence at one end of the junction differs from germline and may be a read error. CDR3 residues: CASSYSGEVNSGYTF. As DNA, the CDR3 is TGTGCCAGCAGTTACTCGGGCGAGGTCAACTCAGGCTATACCTTC. V and J are TRBV6-5 and TRBJ1-2; D call uncertain. This CDR3 contains 15 residues. CDR1 MNHEY and CDR2 SVGAGI come from the germline V gene.

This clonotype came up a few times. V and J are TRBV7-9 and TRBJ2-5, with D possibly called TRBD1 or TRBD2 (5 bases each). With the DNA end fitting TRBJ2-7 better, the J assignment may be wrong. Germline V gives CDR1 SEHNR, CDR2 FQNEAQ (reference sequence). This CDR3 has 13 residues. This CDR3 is CASSRRDGYEQYF. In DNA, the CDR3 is TGTGCCAGCAGCCGCCGGGACGGCTACGAGCAGTACTTC.

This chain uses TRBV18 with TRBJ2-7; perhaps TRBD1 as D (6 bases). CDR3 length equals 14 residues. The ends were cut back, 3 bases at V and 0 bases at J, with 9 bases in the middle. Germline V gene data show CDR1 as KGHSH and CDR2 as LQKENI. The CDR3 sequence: CASSPFRGSYEQYF. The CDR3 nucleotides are TGTGCCAGCTCACCCTTCAGGGGCTCCTACGAGCAGTACTTC. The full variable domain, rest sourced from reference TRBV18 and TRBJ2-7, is NAGVMQNPRHLVRRRGQEARLRCSPMKGHSHVYWYRQLPEEGLKFMVYLQKENIIDESGMPKERFSAEFPKEGPSILRIQQVVRGDSAAYFCASSPFRGSYEQYFGPGTRLTVT.

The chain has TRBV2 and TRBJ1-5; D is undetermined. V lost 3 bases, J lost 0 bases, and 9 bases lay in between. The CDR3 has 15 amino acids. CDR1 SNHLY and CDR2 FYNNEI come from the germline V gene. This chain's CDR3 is CASSERPYSNQPQHF. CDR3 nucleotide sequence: TGTGCCAGCAGTGAGCGTCCCTATAGCAATCAGCCCCAGCATTTT. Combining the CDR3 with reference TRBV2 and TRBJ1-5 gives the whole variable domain EPEVTQTPSHQVTQMGQEVILRCVPISNHLYFYWYRQILGQKVEFLVSFYNNEISEKSEIFDDQFSVERPDGSNFTLKIRSTKLEDSAMYFCASSERPYSNQPQHFGDGTRLSIL.